This passage covers 22 T cell receptor beta chains from one sample sequenced in a study of Graves' ophthalmopathy and Graves' hyperthyroidism. RNA transcripts yielded amplified TCR beta CDR3 regions. The authors performed first-round RT-PCR with HTBI primers and then a second-round multiplex PCR. TCRdb itself ran the multiplex PCR reads through MiXCR, one entry per CDR3 protein. The table shows approximately 700,000 distinct CDR3 sequences, with 35% to 45% occurring only once. Specimen: peripheral blood. All receptors come from an adult man with Graves' ophthalmopathy.

This clonotype was seen a handful of times. The chain recombines TRBV20-1 with TRBJ2-2; D perhaps matches TRBD1 (6 bases). The CDR3 covers 17 residues. Trimming took 0 bases from V and 0 from J, leaving 14 bases between them. The V gene's germline CDR1 is DFQATT and CDR2 SNEGSKA (reference sequence). CDR3 nucleotides: TGCAGTGCTAGAGATACAGGGCTAGTGGCGAACACCGGGGAGCTGTTTTTT. Its protein product is CSARDTGLVANTGELFF.

This clonotype was detected ten times or more. The chain uses TRBV2 and TRBJ2-7, with D perhaps matching TRBD1 (6 bases). Germline CDR1 reads SNHLY; CDR2 reads FYNNEI. There are 12 residues in the CDR3. Between the trimmed V and J ends, which lost 10 bases and 3 bases, there was a span of 13 bases. The CDR3: CATRQEGYEQYF. Written as DNA, the CDR3 is TGTGCCACCAGACAGGAAGGCTACGAGCAGTACTTC.

The V and J genes are TRBV7-9 and TRBJ2-2; TRBD2 matches 8 bases. Trimming at V came to 8 bases and at J to 6 bases, leaving 14 bases not matched to a gene. CDR1 SEHNR and CDR2 FQNEAQ come from the germline V gene (reference sequence). The CDR3 runs to 16 residues. CDR3 region: CASFPMGLGGAGELFF. The CDR3 nucleotides are TGTGCCAGCTTTCCGATGGGACTAGGAGGGGCCGGGGAGCTGTTTTTT.

The sample holds a few counts of this clonotype. This chain links TRBV12-3 or TRBV12-4 with TRBJ1-3; no firm D call. There are 15 residues in the CDR3. Trimming pared 3 bases from V and 0 bases from J, leaving 9 bases between. The chain's CDR3 is CASSFHLSSGNTIYF. The CDR3 bases are TGTGCCAGCAGTTTTCATCTCAGCTCTGGAAACACCATATATTTT.

This clonotype was counted only a few times. The J gene is TRBJ1-2, the V gene TRBV27; unclear D gene. CDR1 and CDR2 (germline): MNHEY, SMNVEV (reference sequence). The CDR3 extends over 14 amino acids. The V gene lost 2 bases and the J gene lost 6 bases, with 13 bases spanning the gap. In DNA, the CDR3 is TGTGCCAGCAGTTTAAGGCCGACTTCTGATGGCTACACCTTC. Protein sequence: CASSLRPTSDGYTF.

The rearrangement links TRBV25-1 to TRBJ1-1; 11 bases match TRBD1. CDR1 is MGHDK and CDR2 is SYGVNS in the germline V gene. V shed 3 bases and J 12 bases; nucleotides not matched to a gene: 9. The CDR3 loop spans 14 amino acids. CDR3 sequence reads: CASSDGVGTGGTFF. The DNA for the CDR3 is TGTGCCAGCAGTGACGGGGTTGGGACAGGGGGGACTTTCTTT. The complete variable domain, with remaining parts taken from reference TRBV25-1 and TRBJ1-1, reads EADIYQTPRYLVIGTGKKITLECSQTMGHDKMYWYQQDPGMELHLIHYSYGVNSTEKGDLSSESTVSRIRTEHFPLTLESARPSHTSQYLCASSDGVGTGGTFFGQGTRLTVV.

The chain employs TRBV11-2 and TRBJ1-6, with D perhaps matching TRBD1 (6 bases). Germline V gene lookup returns CDR1 SGHAT and CDR2 FQNNGV. The CDR3 is 16 residues long. V shed 3 bases and J shed 5 bases, with 14 bases lying between them. DNA of the CDR3: TGTGCCAGCAGCTTTCGACAGGCGGATCATAATTCACCCCTCCACTTT. It codes for CASSFRQADHNSPLHF.

This sequence joins TRBV5-5 and TRBJ1-6; 8 bases are shared with TRBD1. Germline trimming cut 4 bases from V and 9 bases from J; bases unmatched to any gene: 12. The CDR3 spans 16 residues. Germline CDR1 is SGHKS and CDR2 is YYEKEE (reference sequence). The DNA for the CDR3 is TGTGCCAGCAGCCCGACCGGGACAGGAGTTTCTTCACCCCTCCACTTT. Its protein product is CASSPTGTGVSSPLHF.

There are a few counts of this clonotype. This chain connects TRBV20-1 to TRBJ2-7; tentatively, D is TRBD1 (5 bases). The CDR3 is 15 amino acids. The ends were cut back, 0 bases at V and 0 bases at J, with 12 bases in the middle. The germline CDR1 and CDR2 sequences are DFQATT and SNEGSKA (reference sequence). CDR3 nucleotide sequence: TGCAGTGCTAGAGACAGGGCCCGCAGCTCCTACGAGCAGTACTTC. This gives the protein CSARDRARSSYEQYF.

This clonotype was observed at least ten times. This rearrangement joins TRBV9 to TRBJ1-1; D remains ambiguous. The CDR3 has 14 residues. The V end lost 2 bases, the J end lost 7 bases, and 15 bases lay between the germline ends. Per germline, CDR1 SGDLS and CDR2 YYNGEE. Here the CDR3 reads CASSVGSLNGEAFF. CDR3 sequence (DNA): TGTGCCAGCAGCGTGGGCAGCTTGAACGGTGAAGCTTTCTTT. Full variable domain (remainder filled in from reference TRBV9 and TRBJ1-1): DSGVTQTPKHLITATGQRVTLRCSPRSGDLSVYWYQQSLDQGLQFLIQYYNGEERAKGNILERFSAQQFPDLHSELNLSSLELGDSALYFCASSVGSLNGEAFFGQGTRLTVV.

This chain joins TRBV29-1 and TRBJ2-3, with no clear D. V was clipped by 6 bases and J by 0 bases, with 4 bases between them. Germline V CDR1 and CDR2: SQVTM, ANQGSEA. There are 11 residues in the CDR3. The DNA for the CDR3 is TGCAGCGTGGGTAGCACAGATACGCAGTATTTT. It translates to CSVGSTDTQYF.

This clonotype has at least ten counts. V and J are TRBV24-1 and TRBJ1-4; D is possibly TRBD1 (5 bases). Germline CDR1 KGHDR, CDR2 SFDVKD. This CDR3 contains 12 residues. As DNA, the CDR3 is TGTGTCAGGGTAGCAACTAATGAAAAACTGTTTTTT. Protein sequence: CVRVATNEKLFF.

The gene calls are TRBV11-2 and TRBJ2-7, with 7 bases identical to TRBD2. With V trimmed by 5 bases and J by 5 bases, 27 bases remained unmatched. From germline, CDR1 is SGHAT and CDR2 FQNNGV. This CDR3 region has 20 residues. CDR3 loop: CASSPSFYLRELAPPNEQYF. Written as DNA, the CDR3 is TGTGCCAGCAGCCCTAGTTTTTATTTGCGGGAGTTGGCTCCTCCTAACGAGCAGTACTTC.

This clonotype was counted ten times or more. The chain uses TRBV19 and TRBJ1-2; 7 bases map to TRBD1. There are 15 residues in the CDR3. Germline loops: CDR1 LNHDA, CDR2 SQIVND (reference sequence). Trimming at V came to 4 bases and at J to 1 base, leaving 6 bases not matched to a gene. The CDR3 bases are TGTGCCAGTAGTAGGGAGACAGGGTATAACTATGGCTACACCTTC. It is translated as CASSRETGYNYGYTF.

V usage is TRBV15 and J usage is TRBJ1-2; the match to TRBD1 covers 9 bases. Germline-derived CDR1 and CDR2 are LNHNV and YYDKDF (reference sequence). J lost 3 bases, V lost 0 bases, and 5 bases had no gene match. The CDR3 runs to 16 residues. CDR3 DNA: TGTGCCACCAGCAGAGATCCGGGACAGGGCCACTATGGCTACACCTTC. Its protein product is CATSRDPGQGHYGYTF.

This clonotype was found many times. The rearrangement uses TRBV19 and TRBJ2-7, with D possibly being TRBD1 (6 bases). Germline V lookup: CDR1 LNHDA, CDR2 SQIVND (reference sequence). This CDR3 region has 14 residues. Trimming pared 5 bases from V and 5 bases from J, leaving 16 bases between. The CDR3 sequence: CASSPVQGFHEQYF. DNA for the CDR3: TGTGCCAGTAGTCCGGTACAGGGTTTCCACGAGCAGTACTTC.

This clonotype was seen at least ten times. The rearrangement links TRBV25-1 to TRBJ2-2; a weak D match, TRBD2 (7 bases). Trimming took off 6 bases at V and 4 bases at J, with 9 bases between the two ends. Germline CDR1 and CDR2: MGHDK and SYGVNS. This CDR3 is 13 amino acids long. The CDR3 spells CASRGGVTGELFF. CDR3 bases: TGTGCCAGCAGAGGGGGGGTCACCGGGGAGCTGTTTTTT.

This clonotype showed up many times. This chain uses TRBV9 with TRBJ2-5; D remains ambiguous. CDR3 length equals 16 residues. Germline V CDR1 and CDR2: SGDLS, YYNGEE. Trimming shortened V by 0 bases and J by 5 bases, and 17 bases separated the two germline ends. CDR3 protein: CASSVGPLTQRETQYF. The DNA of the CDR3 is TGTGCCAGCAGCGTAGGGCCTTTGACCCAACGCGAGACCCAGTACTTC.

The genes are TRBV2 and TRBJ2-2; D is unresolved. The CDR3 runs to 14 residues. Trimming stripped 7 bases from V and 4 bases from J, with 13 bases between. The germline V gene has CDR1 SNHLY and CDR2 FYNNEI. CDR3: CASIPEVVTGELFF. The CDR3 nucleotides read TGTGCCAGCATCCCTGAAGTGGTCACCGGGGAGCTGTTTTTT.

The genes are TRBV4-1 and TRBJ1-3, with 7 bases matching TRBD1. The ends lost 2 bases at V and 5 bases at J; junction bases unmatched: 3. In germline, CDR1 is MGHRA, CDR2 YSYEKL. This CDR3 region has 14 residues. CDR3 coding DNA: TGCGCCAGCAGCCAACCGACAGGGCGAAACACCATATATTTT. This encodes CASSQPTGRNTIYF.

This clonotype occurred many times. CDR3 in DNA: TGTGCCACCACCTCAATGGGACTGGAGCCTTTCTATGGCTACACCTTC. Translation: CATTSMGLEPFYGYTF. J is TRBJ1-2 and V is TRBV24-1, with D tentatively TRBD1 (5 bases). Looked up from germline, CDR1 is KGHDR and CDR2 is SFDVKD. The CDR3 spans 16 residues. V lost 8 bases and J lost 4, with 22 bases in between.

This clonotype appeared many times. The chain couples TRBV7-6 to TRBJ1-2; D gene ambiguous. Trimming left V 5 bases short and J 8 bases short, with 21 bases between. The length of the CDR3 is 15 residues. The germline gives CDR1 SGHVS, CDR2 FNYEAQ. The CDR3 spells CASSPGVHATGGYTF. The CDR3 coding sequence is TGTGCCAGCAGCCCCGGGGTCCACGCTACGGGAGGCTACACCTTC. The whole variable domain, filled in from reference TRBV7-6 and TRBJ1-2, reads GAGVSQSPRYKVTKRGQDVALRCDPISGHVSLYWYRQALGQGPEFLTYFNYEAQQDKSGLPNDRFSAERPEGSISTLTIQRTEQRDSAMYRCASSPGVHATGGYTFGSGTRLTVV.